This T cell receptor beta chain was profiled in a study of shared clonotypes between healthy human individuals. On this clone: What it binds is not known.

J lost 3 bases, V lost 1 base, and 6 bases had no gene match. The CDR3 runs to 15 residues. Germline CDR1 reads SGHVS; CDR2 reads FQNEAQ. The authors split each subset's genomic DNA evenly across several immunoSEQ plates. Profiled with immunoSEQ multiplex PCR; TCRdb holds only in-frame clones, not every one. The sample shows about 600,000 clones, roughly 98% of them seen only once. In the naive CD8 group, cells lacked CD45RO and were positively selected for CCR7, so terminally differentiated effector memory CD45RA+ cells were left out. Whole-study results and caveats: Shared clonotypes across all four donors exceeded non-shared ones in generation probability.

The receptor's source is a man younger than 45 in good health. Sequencing was performed on naive CD8+ T cells sorted from blood. The chain joins TRBV7-8 to TRBJ2-7; 7 bases map to TRBD2. The chain's CDR3 is CASSLDGLAVYEQYF. In DNA, the CDR3 is TGTGCCAGCAGCTTAGATGGGCTAGCGGTCTACGAGCAGTACTTC.